This entry concerns a single TCR beta chain. The protocol was immunoSEQ multiplex PCR, while the TCRdb copy is restricted to in-frame clones and leaves out a portion. The sample has hundreds of thousands of clones, roughly 79% seen once. This entry belongs to a study of blood T cell repertoires in COVID-19. V shed 5 bases and J 4 bases; nucleotides not matched to a gene: 11. This CDR3 region has 18 residues. Per germline, CDR1 LNHDA and CDR2 SQIVND (reference sequence). Followed over time, Seattle patients had been enrolled while infection was active. The gene calls are TRBV19 and TRBJ2-3, with 14 positions matching TRBD2. The sequenced sample consisted of peripheral blood. This receptor was obtained from an elderly woman with COVID-19, enrolled during active disease. The CDR3 DNA reads as TGTGCCAGTAGTCTAGGGACTAGCGGGGGTGCCCCCGCAGATACGCAGTATTTT. Its protein is CASSLGTSGGAPADTQYF.